The source of this T cell receptor beta chain is a study of blood T cell repertoires in COVID-19. V shed 6 bases, J shed 8 bases, and the junction held 11 bases outside the gene matches. The CDR3 extends over 15 amino acids. The germline CDR1 and CDR2 sequences are WNHNN and SYGVQD (reference sequence). In the original analysis: Estimation of nucleated cell counts relied on the amplification of reference gene primers. Clones were read by immunoSEQ multiplex PCR, and TCRdb kept only the in-frame ones, dropping some. That table is the source of V, J and clone size, and D and trimming were worked out from the DNA. The sample contains 160,000 or so clones, around 77% of which appear only once.

The chain recombines TRBV10-1 with TRBJ2-1, with 9 bases identical to TRBD1. The material sequenced was peripheral blood. The clonotype comes from a man between 65 and 79 years old with active or convalescent COVID-19. CDR3 residues: CASSRGQGRYDEQFF. CDR3 DNA sequence: TGCGCCAGCAGCCGGGGACAGGGAAGGTACGATGAGCAGTTCTTC.